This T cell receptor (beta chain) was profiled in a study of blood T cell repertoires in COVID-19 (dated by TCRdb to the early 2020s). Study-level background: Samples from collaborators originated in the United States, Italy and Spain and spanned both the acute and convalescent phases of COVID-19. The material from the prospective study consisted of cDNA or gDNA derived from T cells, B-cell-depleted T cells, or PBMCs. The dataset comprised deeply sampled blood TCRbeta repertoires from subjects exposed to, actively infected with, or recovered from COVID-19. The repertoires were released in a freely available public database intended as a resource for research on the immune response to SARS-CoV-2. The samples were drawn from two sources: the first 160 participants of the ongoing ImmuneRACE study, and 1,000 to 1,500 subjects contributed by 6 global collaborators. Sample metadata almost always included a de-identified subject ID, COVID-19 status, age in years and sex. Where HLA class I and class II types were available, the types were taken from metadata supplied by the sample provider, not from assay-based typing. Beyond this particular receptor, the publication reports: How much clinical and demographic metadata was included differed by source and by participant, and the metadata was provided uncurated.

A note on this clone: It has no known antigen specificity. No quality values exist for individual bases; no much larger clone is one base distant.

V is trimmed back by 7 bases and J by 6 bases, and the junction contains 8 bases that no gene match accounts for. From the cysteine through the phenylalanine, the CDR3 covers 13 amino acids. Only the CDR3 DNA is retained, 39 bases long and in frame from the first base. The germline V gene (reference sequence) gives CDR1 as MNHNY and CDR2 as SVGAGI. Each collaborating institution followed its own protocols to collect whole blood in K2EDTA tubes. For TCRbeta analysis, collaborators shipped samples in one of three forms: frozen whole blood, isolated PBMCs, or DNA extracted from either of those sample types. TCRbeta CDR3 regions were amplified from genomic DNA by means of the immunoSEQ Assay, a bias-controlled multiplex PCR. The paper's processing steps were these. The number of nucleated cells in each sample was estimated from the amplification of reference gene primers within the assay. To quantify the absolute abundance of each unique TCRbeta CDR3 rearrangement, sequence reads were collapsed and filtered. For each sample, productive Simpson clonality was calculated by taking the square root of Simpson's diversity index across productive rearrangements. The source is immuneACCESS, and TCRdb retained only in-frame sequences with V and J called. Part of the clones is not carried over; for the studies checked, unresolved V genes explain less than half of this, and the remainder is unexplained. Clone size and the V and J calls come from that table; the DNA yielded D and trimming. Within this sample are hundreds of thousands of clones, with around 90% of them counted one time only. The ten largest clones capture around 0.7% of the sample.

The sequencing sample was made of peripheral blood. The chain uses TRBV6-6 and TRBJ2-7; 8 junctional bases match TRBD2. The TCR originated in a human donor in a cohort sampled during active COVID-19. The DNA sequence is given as TGTGCCAGCAAGCCCCATAGCGGGACCGAGCAGTACTTC. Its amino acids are CASKPHSGTEQYF.